The 24 T cell receptor beta chains below all came from one sample that was sequenced in a study of metastatic and nonmetastatic thyroid tumors. Through MiXCR, TCRdb re-clonotyped the PCR reads. The sample includes over 65,000 clones, around 12% seen only once; the top ten take around 9%. Among the patients, none had received any treatment before thyroid surgery. The sequenced material came from tumor tissue. These receptors came from a female donor with papillary thyroid cancer or a benign thyroid nodule (not recorded which). Some clones in this sample may be carry-over from other donors' samples.

Many counts were recorded for this clone. V is TRBV30 and J is TRBJ1-6; 7 bases fit TRBD1. Germline trimming cut 0 bases from V and 7 bases from J; bases unmatched to any gene: 15. CDR1 and CDR2 (germline): GTSNPN, SVGIG (reference sequence). The CDR3 totals 18 residues. CDR3 DNA sequence: TGTGCCTGGAGTGTCTCAGGGGGGCTATTGCTATTGAATTCACCCCTCCACTTT. Translated, it gives CAWSVSGGLLLLNSPLHF.

This clone was found once. One base away lies a much larger clone, so this may be a sequencing read error. The V gene is TRBV11-2, the J gene TRBJ2-1; D uncertain. CDR1 is SGHAT, CDR2 FQNNGV, per germline. V was cut by 1 base and J by 4 bases, with 11 bases left in between. The CDR3 has 15 amino acids. CDR3 amino acids: CASSLGLSWYNEQFF. CDR3 nucleotides: TGTGCCAGCAGCTTAGGACTGTCCTGGTACAATGAGCAGTTCTTC.

This clone was recorded a few times. V gene TRBV12-5 combines with J gene TRBJ2-7; D possibly corresponds to TRBD2 (5 bases). Trimming took 9 bases from V and 0 from J, leaving 12 bases between them. The CDR3 has 13 residues. CDR1 LGHNT and CDR2 FRNRAP come from the germline V gene. The CDR3 DNA sequence: TGTGCTAGCAGGTGGGGAGACTCCTACGAGCAGTACTTC. The encoded protein is CASRWGDSYEQYF.

There are many counts of this clone. The chain recombines TRBV2 with TRBJ2-2, with a tentative D call TRBD2 (5 bases). The CDR3 covers 15 residues. Trimming stripped 7 bases from V and 1 base from J, with 13 bases between. Germline CDR1 reads SNHLY; CDR2 reads FYNNEI. The CDR3 bases are TGTGCCAGCACGCCTGCGGGTGGGAACACCGGGGAGCTGTTTTTT. Residues: CASTPAGGNTGELFF.

On this clone: This may come from a read error, since a much larger clone is one base off. The V call is TRBV29-1, the J call TRBJ1-1, with a possible D match to TRBD1 (5 bases). Trimming removed 4 bases at V and 3 bases at J, with 12 bases between. The CDR3 is 13 amino acids. Germline values: CDR1 SQVTM, CDR2 ANQGSEA. CDR3 nucleotides: TGCAGCGTTGTGGAGGGGAATGACACTGAAGCTTTCTTT. As protein: CSVVEGNDTEAFF. Looking up the rest from reference TRBV29-1 and TRBJ1-1 gives the full variable domain: SAVISQKPSRDICQRGTSLTIQCQVDSQVTMMFWYRQQPGQSLTLIATANQGSEATYESGFVIDKFPISRPNLTFSTLTVSNMSPEDSSIYLCSVVEGNDTEAFFGQGTRLTVV.

Turning to this clone: Given a much more abundant clone one base away, this may be a read error. The rearrangement joins TRBV5-1 to TRBJ2-5; tentatively, D is TRBD2 (5 bases). This CDR3 has 15 residues. With 3 bases removed from V and 3 bases from J, the gap between germline ends came to 15 bases. In germline, CDR1 is SGHRS, CDR2 YFSETQ. In DNA, the CDR3 is TGCGCCAGCAGCTCCCCCCGAGAGGGAAAAGAGACCCAGTACTTC. Encoded protein: CASSSPREGKETQYF. The full variable domain, with the rest looked up from reference TRBV5-1 and TRBJ2-5, is KAGVTQTPRYLIKTRGQQVTLSCSPISGHRSVSWYQQTPGQGLQFLFEYFSETQRNKGNFPGRFSGRQFSNSRSEMNVSTLELGDSALYLCASSSPREGKETQYFGPGTRLLVL.

At least ten counts were recorded for this clone. The gene calls are TRBV27 and TRBJ2-1, with 10 bases aligning to TRBD1. The CDR3 contains 15 residues. CDR1 MNHEY and CDR2 SMNVEV come from the germline V gene (reference sequence). Germline trimming cut 4 bases from V and 7 bases from J; bases unmatched to any gene: 7. Here the CDR3 reads CASSSGQGIRNEQFF. The DNA of the CDR3 is TGTGCCAGCAGTTCGGGACAGGGGATCCGAAATGAGCAGTTCTTC.

Points on this clone: This may be a read error, as it is one base from a much larger clone. The chain combines TRBV15 with TRBJ2-7; either TRBD1 or TRBD2 may supply D (5 bases each). The CDR3 is 17 residues long. Germline CDR1 reads LNHNV; CDR2 reads YYDKDF (reference sequence). This CDR3 reads CATIRDLGAVLSYEQYF. CDR3 nucleotides: TGTGCCACCATCAGAGATCTCGGGGCAGTTCTCTCCTACGAGCAGTACTTC.

This clone was counted at least ten times. The chain employs TRBV6-1 and TRBJ1-3; D remains ambiguous. The CDR3 runs to 15 residues. V lost 7 bases to trimming and J lost 0 bases, with 13 bases between them. CDR1 is MNHNS, CDR2 SASEGT, per germline. DNA of the CDR3: TGTGCCAGCATTACCGGACTCGTCTCTGGAAACACCATATATTTT. Its translation is CASITGLVSGNTIYF.

This clone came up many times. The sample has other DNA sequences that encode this CDR3 too. This rearrangement joins TRBV11-3 to TRBJ2-1, with 11 bases that match TRBD2. This CDR3 spans 15 amino acids. V lost 2 bases to trimming and J lost 7 bases; unmatched junction nucleotides: 4. Germline CDR1 and CDR2: SGHNT and YENEEA. CDR3 residues: CASSLTASGRNEQFF. CDR3 DNA sequence: TGTGCCAGCAGCTTAACGGCTAGCGGGAGGAATGAGCAGTTCTTC.

This clone was detected ten times or more. The chain carries TRBV6-1 and TRBJ1-2; 8 positions agree with TRBD1. The germline V gene encodes CDR1 MNHNS and CDR2 SASEGT. The V gene end was trimmed by 6 bases and the J gene end by 4 bases; junction bases not matched to a gene: 10. The CDR3 spans 15 residues. The CDR3 reads CASSLEGQASYGYTF. CDR3 coding DNA: TGTGCCAGCAGCCTGGAGGGACAGGCTTCCTATGGCTACACCTTC.

This clone was detected ten times or more. The genes are TRBV29-1 and TRBJ2-2, with D hard to call. Germline V CDR1 and CDR2: SQVTM, ANQGSEA. The CDR3 has 14 residues. V lost 7 bases to trimming and J lost 0 bases, with 12 bases between them. CDR3 nucleotides: TGCAGCGCAGAAAGGTCCGCGAACACCGGGGAGCTGTTTTTT. Encoded protein: CSAERSANTGELFF.

This clone was recorded at least ten times. This chain uses TRBV2 with TRBJ2-1, with 11 positions matching TRBD2. Germline loops: CDR1 SNHLY, CDR2 FYNNEI. This CDR3 has 15 residues. V shed 5 bases and J 9 bases; nucleotides not matched to a gene: 9. CDR3 in DNA: TGTGCCAGCAGTCCACTAGCGGGAGAAAGGAGTGAGCAGTTCTTC. Protein product: CASSPLAGERSEQFF.

In this sample, this clone turned up a few times. A much larger clonotype is one base distant, so this may be a read error. This chain uses TRBV2 with TRBJ1-1; 8 bases fit TRBD1. The CDR3 consists of 16 residues. V dropped 10 bases and J dropped 6; count of bases not matched to a gene: 19. The germline V gene has CDR1 SNHLY and CDR2 FYNNEI. CDR3: CATERETGVAVPEAFF. In DNA form, the CDR3 reads TGTGCCACCGAACGGGAGACAGGGGTCGCAGTGCCTGAAGCTTTCTTT.

Many counts were recorded for this clone. The CDR3 is CASGRDSTLDTQYF. The CDR3 DNA is TGTGCTAGTGGTCGGGACAGTACCTTAGATACGCAGTATTTT. This chain joins TRBV12-5 and TRBJ2-3, with TRBD1 matching over 7 bases. This CDR3 spans 14 amino acids. Germline V gene sequence: CDR1 LGHNT, CDR2 FRNRAP. V dropped 5 bases and J dropped 5; count of bases not matched to a gene: 7. Complete variable domain (other parts from reference TRBV12-5 and TRBJ2-3): DARVTQTPRHKVTEMGQEVTMRCQPILGHNTVFWYRQTMMQGLELLAYFRNRAPLDDSGMPKDRFSAEMPDATLATLKIQPSEPRDSAVYFCASGRDSTLDTQYFGPGTRLTVL.

This clone came up many times. The chain employs TRBV5-1 and TRBJ2-4, with TRBD2 identical over 11 bases. CDR3 size: 16 residues. The J segment lost 8 bases and the V segment lost 0 bases, leaving 7 bases of the junction unmatched. Germline values: CDR1 SGHRS, CDR2 YFSETQ. Written as DNA, the CDR3 is TGCGCCAGCAGCTTGGACGGACTAGCGGGTGGGGACATTCAGTACTTC. It encodes CASSLDGLAGGDIQYF.

This clone was found once. V and J are TRBV9 and TRBJ2-7, with D perhaps TRBD1 (6 bases). CDR3 length equals 13 residues. Germline CDR1 is SGDLS and CDR2 is YYNGEE. Trimming took off 3 bases at V and 3 bases at J, with 10 bases between the two ends. CDR3 sequence reads: CASSAQQGYEQYF. In DNA form, the CDR3 reads TGTGCCAGCAGCGCTCAACAGGGCTACGAGCAGTACTTC.

This clone was seen ten or more times. The V and J genes are TRBV20-1 and TRBJ2-1; D is uncertain. Deletions cut 0 bases from V and 0 bases from J, with 12 bases between. The CDR3 totals 16 residues. CDR1 and CDR2 from the germline V gene are DFQATT and SNEGSKA (reference sequence). The DNA of the CDR3 is TGCAGTGCTAGAGACGGACGGCCGAGCTCCTACAATGAGCAGTTCTTC. The encoded protein is CSARDGRPSSYNEQFF.

A few counts support this clone. Being one base from a much bigger clone, this may be a read error. The same CDR3 is also encoded by other DNA sequences in this sample. This chain connects TRBV7-8 to TRBJ1-2; D gene ambiguous. The CDR3 has 14 residues. V was clipped by 1 base and J by 6 bases, with 12 bases between them. Looked up from germline, CDR1 is SGHVS and CDR2 is FQNEAQ. The CDR3 region is CASSLEWRRDGYTF. The CDR3 DNA reads as TGTGCCAGCAGCTTAGAGTGGCGGAGGGATGGCTACACCTTC. Drawing the rest from reference TRBV7-8 and TRBJ1-2, the complete variable domain is GAGVSQSPRYKVAKRGQDVALRCDPISGHVSLFWYQQALGQGPEFLTYFQNEAQLDKSGLPSDRFFAERPEGSVSTLKIQRTQQEDSAVYLCASSLEWRRDGYTFGSGTRLTVV.

This chain links TRBV6-1 with TRBJ1-5, with 7 bases lining up with TRBD1. After removal of 7 bases from V and 4 bases from J, the junction contained 7 bases not matched to a gene. Germline V gives CDR1 MNHNS, CDR2 SASEGT. The CDR3 has 14 residues. CDR3 sequence (DNA): TGTGCCAGCAATGCCAGGGACAGAAATCAGCCCCAGCATTTT. The encoded protein is CASNARDRNQPQHF.

This clone was observed many times. CDR3 residues: CASSLTSGSYEQYF. The CDR3 nucleotides are TGTGCCAGCAGTTTAACTAGCGGGAGTTACGAGCAGTACTTC. The rearrangement links TRBV12-3 or TRBV12-4 to TRBJ2-7, with 11 bases lining up with TRBD2. This CDR3 has 14 residues. V gave up 2 bases and J gave up 4 bases; unmatched junction bases: 1.

This clone was detected ten times or more. This chain joins TRBV7-3 and TRBJ2-1, with no clear D. CDR1 is SGHTA and CDR2 is FQGTGA in the germline V gene. V was cut by 1 base and J by 9 bases, with 13 bases left in between. The CDR3 is 14 amino acids. The CDR3 coding sequence is TGTGCCAGCAGCTTAAGCCCGGATCCGATTGAGCAGTTCTTC. It yields the protein CASSLSPDPIEQFF.

This clone has just a few counts. Here the CDR3 omits its conserved ending phenylalanine or tryptophan, so a read error is the likely source. The chain employs TRBV3-1 and TRBJ2-2, with 12 bases aligning to TRBD2. The CDR3 covers 16 residues. The junction had 3 bases not matched to a gene; V was cut back by 2 bases and J by 5 bases. Germline CDR1 is LGHDT and CDR2 is YNNKEL (reference sequence). The DNA of the CDR3 is TGTGCCAGCAGCCAAATCGGACTAGCGGGGACCGGGGAGCTGTTTCTT. Protein product: CASSQIGLAGTGELFL.

This clone was observed many times. The chain links TRBV2 to TRBJ2-7; D is possibly TRBD2 (6 bases). The CDR3 length is 13 residues. Trimming stripped 6 bases from V and 7 bases from J, with 16 bases between. Germline values: CDR1 SNHLY, CDR2 FYNNEI. DNA of the CDR3: TGTGCCAGCAGCGCGGGACCGCGGAGGGAGCAGTACTTC. Translating it yields CASSAGPRREQYF.